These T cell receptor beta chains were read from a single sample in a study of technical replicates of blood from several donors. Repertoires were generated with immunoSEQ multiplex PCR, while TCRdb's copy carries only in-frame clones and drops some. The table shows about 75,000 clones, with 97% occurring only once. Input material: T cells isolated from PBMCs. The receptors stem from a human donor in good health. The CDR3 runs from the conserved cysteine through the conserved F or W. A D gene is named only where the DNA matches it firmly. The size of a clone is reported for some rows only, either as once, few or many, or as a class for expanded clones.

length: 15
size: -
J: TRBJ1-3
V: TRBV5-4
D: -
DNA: TGTGCCAGCAGCTTGGCAGGCAGCTCTGGAAACACCATATATTTT
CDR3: CASSLAGSSGNTIYF

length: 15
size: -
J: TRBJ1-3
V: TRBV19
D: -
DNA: TGTGCCAGTACGGGACTCTCTAGCTCTGGAAACACCATATATTTT
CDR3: CASTGLSSSGNTIYF

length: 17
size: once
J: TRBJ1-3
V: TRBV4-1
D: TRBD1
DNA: TGCGCCAGCAGCCACCGAAAGGACAGGGTCTCTGGAAACACCATATATTTT
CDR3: CASSHRKDRVSGNTIYF

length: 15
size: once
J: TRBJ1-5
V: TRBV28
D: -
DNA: TGTGCCAGCGCAAGGGGGGGGTCCGGCGGTCAGCCCCAGCATTTT
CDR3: CASARGGSGGQPQHF

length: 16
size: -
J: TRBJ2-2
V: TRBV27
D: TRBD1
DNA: TGTGCCAGCAGTTTATTCTCCGGGACAGGGACCGGGGAGCTGTTTTTT
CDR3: CASSLFSGTGTGELFF

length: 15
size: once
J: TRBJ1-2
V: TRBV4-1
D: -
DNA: TGCGCCAGCAGCCAAGGGCAGGGAAGGGACTATGGCTACACCTTC
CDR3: CASSQGQGRDYGYTF

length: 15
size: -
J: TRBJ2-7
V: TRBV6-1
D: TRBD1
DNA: TGTGCCAGCAGTAATTCTGGACAGGGAACGGACGAGCAGTACTTC
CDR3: CASSNSGQGTDEQYF

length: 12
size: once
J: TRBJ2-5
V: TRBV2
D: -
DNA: TGTGCCATGGAGGGACGGCGGGAGACCCAGTACTTC
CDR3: CAMEGRRETQYF

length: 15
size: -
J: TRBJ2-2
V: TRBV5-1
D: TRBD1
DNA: TGCGCCAGCAGCGCTGACAGGGGGCACACCGGGGAGCTGTTTTTT
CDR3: CASSADRGHTGELFF

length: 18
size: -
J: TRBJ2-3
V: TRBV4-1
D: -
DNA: TGCGCCAGCAGCCCCTTCAAGAGAATTAGCGGAGCCACAGATACGCAGTATTTT
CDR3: CASSPFKRISGATDTQYF

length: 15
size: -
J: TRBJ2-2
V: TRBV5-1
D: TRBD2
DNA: TGCGCCAGCAACCTAGCGGGGGGCGGAACCGGGGAGCTGTTTTTT
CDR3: CASNLAGGGTGELFF

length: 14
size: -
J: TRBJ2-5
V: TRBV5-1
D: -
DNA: TGCGCCAGCAGCAAGGACAGCCCCGACGTATCCCAGTACTTC
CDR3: CASSKDSPDVSQYF

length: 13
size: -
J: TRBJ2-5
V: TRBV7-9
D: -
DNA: TGTGCCAGCAGCCCAGGACAACAAGAGACCCAGTACTTC
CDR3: CASSPGQQETQYF

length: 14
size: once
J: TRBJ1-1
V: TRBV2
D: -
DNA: TGTGCCTCCCTGGTTCGTGACTCCCCCGCTGAAGCTTTCTTT
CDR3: CASLVRDSPAEAFF

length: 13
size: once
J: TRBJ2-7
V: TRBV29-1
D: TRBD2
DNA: TGCAGCGTTGAGACTAGCGGGAGTTACGAGCAGTACTTC
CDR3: CSVETSGSYEQYF

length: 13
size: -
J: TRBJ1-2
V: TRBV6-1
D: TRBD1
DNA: TGTGCCAGCTCGGGACAGATAAACTATGGCTACACCTTC
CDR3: CASSGQINYGYTF

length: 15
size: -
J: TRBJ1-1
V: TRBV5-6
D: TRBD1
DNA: TGTGCCAGCAGCAGCCCGGGACAGGGGAACACTGAAGCTTTCTTT
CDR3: CASSSPGQGNTEAFF

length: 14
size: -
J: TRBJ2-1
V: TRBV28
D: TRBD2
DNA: TGTGCCAGCAGGTCCGGGACTAGGAGCCATGAGCAGTTCTTC
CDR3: CASRSGTRSHEQFF

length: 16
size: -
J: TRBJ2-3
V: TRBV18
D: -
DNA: TGTGCCAGCTCACCTGATGTGGCAGGTCGCACAGATACGCAGTATTTT
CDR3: CASSPDVAGRTDTQYF

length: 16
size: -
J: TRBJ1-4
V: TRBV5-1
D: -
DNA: TGCGCCAGCAGAACTACCTCTGGACGGGGGAATGAAAAACTGTTTTTT
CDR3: CASRTTSGRGNEKLFF

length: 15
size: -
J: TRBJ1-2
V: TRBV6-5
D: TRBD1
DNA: TGTGCCAGCAGTCCCAGGGGGCGGGACAGGGGAAGCTACACCTTC
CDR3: CASSPRGRDRGSYTF

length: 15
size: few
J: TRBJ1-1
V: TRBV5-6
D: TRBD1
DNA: TGTGCCAGCAGCAAGGGAGCAGGGGGGAGGACTGAAGCTTTCTTT
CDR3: CASSKGAGGRTEAFF

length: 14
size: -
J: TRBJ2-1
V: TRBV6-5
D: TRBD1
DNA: TGTGCCAGCAGTCGATGGAGACAGGGGAATGAGCAGTTCTTC
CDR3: CASSRWRQGNEQFF

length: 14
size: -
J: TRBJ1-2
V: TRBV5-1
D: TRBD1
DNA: TGCGCCAGCAGCCCCGGGACAGGGGGTTATGGCTACACCTTC
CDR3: CASSPGTGGYGYTF